These T cell receptor beta chains were read from a single sample in a study of blood T cell repertoires in COVID-19. Using immunoSEQ multiplex PCR, the repertoire was profiled, and TCRdb retains in-frame clones only, with some absent. The table has 140,000 to 150,000 clones, about 80% seen once. What was sequenced was peripheral blood. Receptor source: a man aged 65 to 79 who had recovered from COVID-19. CDR3s include the opening cysteine and the closing phenylalanine or tryptophan. A D gene is named only where the DNA matches it firmly. Some rows mark clone size as missing; the rest say once, few, many or name a class of expanded clone.

J	size	D	V	CDR3	DNA
TRBJ2-7	.	.	TRBV10-3	CAISGGTAYEQYF	TGTGCCATCAGTGGCGGGACAGCCTACGAGCAGTACTTC
TRBJ1-5	once	TRBD1	TRBV4-1	CASSQDYFGTGPLRSNQPQHF	TGCGCCAGCAGCCAAGATTATTTTGGGACAGGGCCCCTCCGTAGCAATCAGCCCCAGCATTTT
TRBJ2-2	.	TRBD2	TRBV4-1	CASSQEGGLVNTGELFF	TGCGCCAGCAGCCAAGAAGGGGGACTAGTGAACACCGGGGAGCTGTTTTTT
TRBJ1-1	.	TRBD1	TRBV5-1	CASGQGLDTEAFF	TGCGCCAGCGGACAGGGGCTCGACACTGAAGCTTTCTTT
TRBJ2-1	.	.	TRBV7-2	CASSTRQDNEQFF	TGTGCCAGCAGCACCCGACAGGACAATGAGCAGTTCTTC
TRBJ2-7	.	.	TRBV21-1	CASWVSSDRTYEQYF	TGTGCCAGCTGGGTGAGTTCTGACAGAACCTACGAGCAGTACTTC
TRBJ1-2	few	TRBD1	TRBV19	CASSRDRSYGYTF	TGTGCCAGTAGTAGGGACAGGTCCTATGGCTACACCTTC
TRBJ2-3	.	TRBD1	TRBV6-2/TRBV6-3	CASSWDRATDTQYF	TGTGCCAGCAGTTGGGACAGGGCCACAGATACGCAGTATTTT
TRBJ2-2	.	.	TRBV6-4	CASKRTGELFF	TGTGCCAGCAAGAGGACAGGGGAGCTGTTTTTT
TRBJ1-2	.	.	TRBV5-4	CASSLGQPYGYTF	TGTGCCAGCAGCTTGGGACAGCCCTATGGCTACACCTTC
TRBJ2-2	once	TRBD1	TRBV5-1	CASSLVGTGHPNTGELFF	TGCGCCAGCAGCTTGGTCGGGACAGGGCACCCAAACACCGGGGAGCTGTTTTTT
TRBJ1-5	few	TRBD1	TRBV30	CAWSRDRGVQPQHF	TGTGCCTGGAGTAGGGACAGGGGTGTCCAGCCCCAGCATTTT
TRBJ1-4	.	TRBD1	TRBV11-2	CASSGTGQVPRTNEKLFF	TGTGCCAGCAGCGGCACCGGACAGGTCCCTCGAACTAATGAAAAACTGTTTTTT
TRBJ2-7	once	TRBD1	TRBV7-8	CASSFGQGNTYEQYF	TGTGCCAGCAGCTTCGGACAGGGGAATACCTACGAGCAGTACTTC
TRBJ2-3	.	.	TRBV6-5	CASSPYDGADTQYF	TGTGCCAGCAGCCCCTACGACGGGGCAGATACGCAGTATTTT
TRBJ2-5	.	TRBD2	TRBV9	CASSVLAGVWGETQYF	TGTGCCAGCAGCGTTCTAGCGGGAGTGTGGGGGGAGACCCAGTACTTC
TRBJ1-5	.	.	TRBV19	CASSIGRVGQPQHF	TGTGCCAGTAGTATAGGCAGGGTTGGCCAGCCCCAGCATTTT
TRBJ1-5	few	.	TRBV5-1	CASSPGGTGLPQHF	TGCGCCAGCAGCCCGGGAGGTACAGGGCTGCCCCAGCATTTT
TRBJ2-1	.	TRBD2	TRBV30	CAWSVRLAVGEQFF	TGTGCCTGGAGTGTACGGCTAGCGGTAGGTGAGCAGTTCTTC
TRBJ2-2	once	TRBD1	TRBV19	CATGPRDRTNTGELFF	TGTGCCACCGGTCCCCGGGACAGAACGAACACCGGGGAGCTGTTTTTT
TRBJ1-2	few	.	TRBV29-1	CSVEVIPGTTKEGYTF	TGCAGCGTTGAAGTCATTCCCGGGACAACGAAAGAGGGCTACACCTTC
TRBJ1-2	.	.	TRBV12-5	CASGLVIGQVFYGYTF	TGTGCTAGTGGTTTGGTTATTGGGCAGGTTTTCTATGGCTACACCTTC
TRBJ2-1	.	TRBD2	TRBV7-8	CASSRVAGAYNEQFF	TGTGCCAGCAGTCGTGTAGCGGGAGCCTACAATGAGCAGTTCTTC
TRBJ2-7	once	.	TRBV10-3	CAISGTATYEQYF	TGTGCCATCAGTGGGACAGCCACCTACGAGCAGTACTTC
TRBJ2-7	.	.	TRBV5-1	CASSLVGSSLEQYF	TGCGCCAGCAGCTTGGTGGGTAGCTCTCTCGAGCAGTACTTC
TRBJ1-4	.	.	TRBV2	CASSDVYEKLFF	TGTGCCAGCAGTGACGTCTATGAAAAACTGTTTTTT
TRBJ1-1	.	.	TRBV12-3/TRBV12-4	CASSPHQGTEAFF	TGTGCCAGCAGCCCTCATCAGGGCACTGAAGCTTTCTTT
TRBJ2-1	few	TRBD2	TRBV18	CASIAGVNDNEQFF	TGTGCCAGTATAGCGGGAGTAAATGACAATGAGCAGTTCTTC
TRBJ2-1	.	TRBD2	TRBV7-9	CASSLASSGSGSEQFF	TGTGCCAGCAGCTTAGCTTCTAGCGGGTCAGGTAGTGAGCAGTTCTTC
TRBJ2-3	.	TRBD1	TRBV27	CASSPDRVPDTQYF	TGTGCCAGCAGTCCGGACAGGGTTCCAGATACGCAGTATTTT
TRBJ1-5	.	.	TRBV2	CASTGTDNQPQHF	TGTGCCAGCACGGGGACTGATAATCAGCCCCAGCATTTT
TRBJ2-6	many	.	TRBV5-1	CASSLATGTSGANVLTF	TGCGCCAGCAGCTTGGCCACAGGGACGTCTGGGGCCAACGTCCTGACTTTC
TRBJ2-3	.	.	TRBV21-1	CASSKEVRSRTDTQYF	TGTGCCAGCAGCAAAGAAGTTCGGAGCCGGACAGATACGCAGTATTTT
TRBJ2-3	.	TRBD1	TRBV27	CASSPSVTGLTTDTQYF	TGTGCCAGCAGTCCCTCCGTGACAGGGCTTACCACAGATACGCAGTATTTT
TRBJ2-7	.	TRBD2	TRBV9	CASSQGLAGSYEQYF	TGTGCCAGCAGCCAGGGACTAGCGGGCTCCTACGAGCAGTACTTC
TRBJ2-7	.	TRBD1	TRBV7-2	CASSPRQGNAAYF	TGTGCCAGCAGCCCACGACAGGGGAACGCAGCGTACTTC
TRBJ2-7	.	TRBD2	TRBV10-3	CASGRAAYEQYF	TGTGCCAGCGGGAGGGCCGCGTACGAGCAGTACTTC
TRBJ2-6	.	TRBD1	TRBV5-1	CASSLAGQGRSGANVLTF	TGCGCCAGCAGCTTGGCCGGACAGGGCCGCTCTGGGGCCAACGTCCTGACTTTC
TRBJ2-5	once	TRBD2	TRBV11-3	CASSLGSSGEQETQYF	TGTGCCAGCAGCCTAGGGTCTAGCGGGGAACAAGAGACCCAGTACTTC
TRBJ2-1	.	TRBD2	TRBV24-1	CATSDSGGRAAEQFF	TGTGCCACCAGTGATTCGGGCGGGAGGGCCGCTGAGCAGTTCTTC
TRBJ2-7	.	TRBD1	TRBV6-5	CASRTGTGGEQYF	TGTGCCAGCAGGACTGGGACAGGGGGCGAGCAGTACTTC
TRBJ2-3	.	.	TRBV7-6	CASSQSPLSTDTQYF	TGTGCCAGCAGTCAAAGCCCCCTTAGCACAGATACGCAGTATTTT
TRBJ2-7	.	TRBD2	TRBV28	CASSLVAGVTDEQYF	TGTGCCAGCAGTTTAGTAGCGGGAGTGACGGACGAGCAGTACTTC
TRBJ2-5	.	TRBD2	TRBV7-2	CASSLNGLTSGGRETQYF	TGTGCCAGCAGCTTAAATGGTTTGACTAGCGGGGGTCGGGAGACCCAGTACTTC
TRBJ2-5	.	TRBD1	TRBV27	CASRAQGKETQYF	TGTGCCAGCAGAGCACAGGGGAAAGAGACCCAGTACTTC
TRBJ2-2	once	TRBD2	TRBV19	CATQTSGKTGELFF	TGTGCCACTCAGACTAGCGGGAAGACCGGGGAGCTGTTTTTT
TRBJ1-6	few	TRBD1	TRBV9	CASNEGAWNSPLHF	TGTGCCAGCAACGAGGGGGCGTGGAATTCACCCCTCCACTTT
TRBJ1-2	few	TRBD1	TRBV7-9	CASSQGVSGYTF	TGTGCCAGCAGCCAGGGGGTCAGTGGCTACACCTTC
TRBJ2-3	.	TRBD2	TRBV3-1/TRBV3-2	CASSQGGAGATQYF	TGTGCCAGCAGCCAAGGGGGAGCGGGAGCTACGCAGTATTTT
TRBJ2-1	.	TRBD2	TRBV18	CASSPGLAGVPSEQFF	TGTGCCAGCTCACCGGGACTAGCGGGGGTTCCGAGTGAGCAGTTCTTC
TRBJ1-1	.	.	TRBV3-1/TRBV3-2	CASSQEGGNTEAFF	TGTGCCAGCAGCCAAGAGGGAGGAAACACTGAAGCTTTCTTT
TRBJ2-3	.	TRBD1	TRBV7-9	CASSLLLPGTGGVRDTQYF	TGTGCCAGCAGCCTCCTACTACCTGGGACAGGGGGCGTCCGGGATACGCAGTATTTT
TRBJ1-4	.	.	TRBV2	CASSVQEKLFF	TGTGCCAGCAGTGTACAGGAAAAACTGTTTTTT
TRBJ1-6	.	.	TRBV9	CASSVDGREDSPLHF	TGTGCCAGCAGCGTTGATGGAAGGGAGGATTCACCCCTCCACTTT
TRBJ1-1	few	.	TRBV4-1	CASSQDLIRDNRNTEAFF	TGCGCCAGCAGCCAAGATTTAATAAGGGACAACAGGAACACTGAAGCTTTCTTT